This T cell receptor (beta chain) is from a study of human T cells and chemical hapten exposure. Whole-study context: Patients got weekly scalp diphenylcyclopropenone doses over the roughly 24-week study. Chiefly women, the patients showed alopecia areata, totalis or universalis. Study-wide results and caveats: Patch test scores rose with PT1 expanded TCR counts, a positive correlation.

As for time point: patch test 3, about 24 weeks after DPC sensitization. Treatment: therapeutic diphenylcyclopropenone sensitization with weekly scalp DPC. Original methodology: Samples contained a median of roughly 96,000 TCRs, with a range of about 23,224 to 690,600. TCRdb ran MiXCR on the RACE reads and lists one entry per CDR3 protein. The V and J calls were determined by TCRdb, not by the authors. The sample has about 97,000 distinct CDR3 sequences, roughly a quarter seen once. A word on this clonotype: Its target is not known.

The material sequenced was whole blood, taken in connection with sensitization to the hapten diphenylcyclopropenone (DPC). This sequence was found in a man in his forties or fifties with alopecia areata. Some clones in this sample may be carry-over from other donors' samples.

CDR3 bases: TGTGCCAGCAGCGTAGACAGGGATACGCAGTATTTT. Its translation: CASSVDRDTQYF. This chain uses TRBV9 with TRBJ2-3, with D maybe TRBD1 (5 bases). CDR1 and CDR2 (germline): SGDLS, YYNGEE. The V and J ends lost 0 bases and 6 bases respectively, with 5 bases between them. CDR3 length equals 12 residues. The entire variable domain, with the rest obtained from reference TRBV9 and TRBJ2-3, is as follows: DSGVTQTPKHLITATGQRVTLRCSPRSGDLSVYWYQQSLDQGLQFLIQYYNGEERAKGNILERFSAQQFPDLHSELNLSSLELGDSALYFCASSVDRDTQYFGPGTRLTVL.